This T cell receptor (beta chain) was identified in a study of blood T cell repertoires in COVID-19. Study-level information: Sites in the United States, Italy and Spain provided acute and convalescent COVID-19 samples. PBMCs, B-cell-depleted T cells, or T cells provided the cDNA or gDNA that made up the material.

This table comes from immunoSEQ multiplex PCR, and its TCRdb copy is limited to in-frame clones, with some not included. The sample has 270,000 or so clones, under 90% seen once. V was pared by 1 base and J by 2 bases, with 6 bases of the junction left unmatched. Germline V gene lookup returns CDR1 SGHDT and CDR2 YYEEEE. The CDR3 contains 15 residues. The TCR comes from a woman aged 18 to 35 with acute or convalescent COVID-19. V gene TRBV5-6 combines with J gene TRBJ2-7; TRBD2 agrees at 7 bases. Sequenced material: peripheral blood. CDR3 sequence (DNA): TGTGCCAGCAGCTTGAGCGGGACCCAAACCTACGAGCAGTACTTC. Its translation: CASSLSGTQTYEQYF. The full variable domain, in which reference TRBV5-6 and TRBJ2-7 provide the parts outside the CDR3, is DAGVTQSPTHLIKTRGQQVTLRCSPKSGHDTVSWYQQALGQGPQFIFQYYEEEERQRGNFPDRFSGHQFPNYSSELNVNALLLGDSALYLCASSLSGTQTYEQYFGPGTRLTVT.